Presented here are 30 T cell receptor beta chains from one specimen sequenced in a study of tumor T cells in aggressive B-cell lymphoma. The assay was immunoSEQ multiplex PCR, and TCRdb's table has in-frame clones only and misses some. Among approximately 11,000 clones, around 90% were seen once, and the ten largest hold more than 2.5%. Sequencing used tumor tissue. These receptors were taken from an adult with diffuse large B cell lymphoma.

The V gene is TRBV7-3, the J gene TRBJ2-7; D possibly corresponds to TRBD1 (6 bases). CDR3 length: 14 residues. The V and J ends lost 6 bases and 0 bases respectively, with 12 bases between them. Germline values: CDR1 SGHTA, CDR2 FQGTGA. The CDR3 region has the DNA TGTGCCAGCAGTGAAACAGGGATCTCCTACGAGCAGTACTTC. Translated: CASSETGISYEQYF.

The count of this clone is one. This sequence joins TRBV4-1 and TRBJ1-1; tentative D call: TRBD1 (6 bases). The germline V gene encodes CDR1 MGHRA and CDR2 YSYEKL. V was shortened by 0 bases and J by 4 bases, with 18 bases between the two germline ends. The CDR3 sequence is 17 residues long. CDR3 DNA: TGCGCCAGCAGCCAAGAGAGGGTGGGTGGGGGCGGCACTGAAGCTTTCTTT. This translates into CASSQERVGGGGTEAFF.

A single count supports this clone. This chain joins TRBV11-3 and TRBJ2-7; D might be TRBD2 (6 bases). The V end lost 5 bases, the J end lost 4 bases, and 24 bases lay between the germline ends. The CDR3 runs 17 residues. Germline values: CDR1 SGHNT, CDR2 YENEEA. The CDR3 coding sequence is TGTGCCAGCAGCCGGATGCATCGGGAGCCTATTCAATACGAGCAGTACTTC. Its protein product is CASSRMHREPIQYEQYF.

V gene TRBV9 combines with J gene TRBJ2-3, with TRBD2 matching 12 bases. Germline V lookup: CDR1 SGDLS, CDR2 YYNGEE. The CDR3 consists of 19 residues. The ends lost 2 bases at V and 1 base at J; junction bases unmatched: 11. CDR3 nucleotide sequence: TGTGCCAGCAGCGTTCAGACTAGCGGGGGTTTTCTCGGCACAGATACGCAGTATTTT. It is translated as CASSVQTSGGFLGTDTQYF.

DNA of the CDR3: TGTGCCAGCAGGCGATCCTACTCTGGAAACACCATATATTTT. Amino acids: CASRRSYSGNTIYF. The chain combines TRBV28 with TRBJ1-3; no reliable D call. V was pared by 6 bases and J by 0 bases, with 9 bases between. This CDR3 is built from 14 residues. Per the germline V gene, CDR1 is MDHEN and CDR2 is SYDVKM. Using reference TRBV28 and TRBJ1-3 for the parts outside the CDR3, the full variable domain is DVKVTQSSRYLVKRTGEKVFLECVQDMDHENMFWYRQDPGLGLRLIYFSYDVKMKEKGDIPEGYSVSREKKERFSLILESASTNQTSMYLCASRRSYSGNTIYFGEGSWLTVV.

V usage is TRBV29-1 and J usage is TRBJ1-3; TRBD1 matches at 10 bases. The CDR3 is made up of 17 amino acids. Unmatched junction bases numbered 9, after V lost 4 bases and J lost 0 bases. The germline V gene has CDR1 SQVTM and CDR2 ANQGSEA. The CDR3 DNA follows: TGCAGCGTTGGGGAGACAGGGGGCTACCTCTCTGGAAACACCATATATTTT. It yields the protein CSVGETGGYLSGNTIYF. Complete variable domain (other parts from reference TRBV29-1 and TRBJ1-3): SAVISQKPSRDICQRGTSLTIQCQVDSQVTMMFWYRQQPGQSLTLIATANQGSEATYESGFVIDKFPISRPNLTFSTLTVSNMSPEDSSIYLCSVGETGGYLSGNTIYFGEGSWLTVV.

The chain uses TRBV13 and TRBJ2-4, with 10 bases aligning to TRBD1. The CDR3 sequence is 14 residues long. V dropped 2 bases and J dropped 7; count of bases not matched to a gene: 2. The germline V gene encodes CDR1 PRHDT and CDR2 FYEKMQ (reference sequence). DNA of the CDR3: TGTGCCAGCAGCTTACGACAGGGGGCGAACATTCAGTACTTC. As protein: CASSLRQGANIQYF.

This rearrangement joins TRBV9 to TRBJ1-1; 7 bases agree with TRBD1. The CDR3 has 14 residues. V shed 3 bases and J 3 bases; nucleotides not matched to a gene: 5. CDR1 and CDR2 (germline): SGDLS, YYNGEE. The chain's CDR3 is CASSADRAHTEAFF. DNA for the CDR3: TGTGCCAGCAGCGCCGACAGGGCCCACACTGAAGCTTTCTTT.

This chain links TRBV2 with TRBJ2-7; 10 bases agree with TRBD1. Germline V gene lookup returns CDR1 SNHLY and CDR2 FYNNEI. Trimming removed 6 bases from V and 1 base from J; junction bases left unmatched: 3. The CDR3 totals 14 residues. The CDR3 reads CASRGTGVSYEQYF. The CDR3 nucleotides are TGTGCCAGCAGGGGGACAGGGGTATCCTACGAGCAGTACTTC. Based on the CDR3 plus reference TRBV2 and TRBJ2-7, the full variable domain is EPEVTQTPSHQVTQMGQEVILRCVPISNHLYFYWYRQILGQKVEFLVSFYNNEISEKSEIFDDQFSVERPDGSNFTLKIRSTKLEDSAMYFCASRGTGVSYEQYFGPGTRLTVT.

The genes are TRBV6-1 and TRBJ2-7, with a weak D call TRBD1 (5 bases). The CDR3 has 15 amino acids. V gave up 7 bases and J gave up 2 bases, with 18 bases separating them. Germline lookup yields CDR1 MNHNS and CDR2 SASEGT. The CDR3 region is CASTPRALGTYEQYF. The CDR3 nucleotides read TGTGCCAGCACTCCCAGGGCCTTAGGAACCTACGAGCAGTACTTC.

This sequence joins TRBV5-1 and TRBJ1-1; D is uncertain. The CDR3 is made up of 13 amino acids. Trimming removed 2 bases from V and 3 bases from J, with 8 bases in between. The V gene's germline CDR1 is SGHRS and CDR2 YFSETQ. The CDR3 loop is CASSFDIYTEAFF. The DNA of the CDR3 is TGCGCCAGCAGCTTTGACATCTACACTGAAGCTTTCTTT.

The chain joins TRBV6-1 to TRBJ1-6; D not certain. Per the germline V gene, CDR1 is MNHNS and CDR2 is SASEGT. The CDR3 length is 11 residues. Trimming stripped 1 base from V and 14 bases from J, with 6 bases between. DNA of the CDR3: TGTGCCAGCAGTGAAGTAGCGGCCCTCCACTTT. Its protein product is CASSEVAALHF.

The chain uses TRBV28 and TRBJ2-1; D is unresolved. Germline V gene data show CDR1 as MDHEN and CDR2 as SYDVKM. The V end was cut by 6 bases, the J end by 5 bases, with 8 bases between. The CDR3 length is 12 residues. The CDR3 is CASSFLHNEQFF. CDR3 sequence (DNA): TGTGCCAGCAGCTTTCTACACAATGAGCAGTTCTTC.

Note on this clone: The same CDR3 arises from other DNA sequences in this sample as well. V is TRBV5-1 and J is TRBJ1-1; a weak D match, TRBD1 (5 bases). The germline V and J ends were trimmed by 4 bases and 3 bases, with 16 bases remaining between them. The germline V gene has CDR1 SGHRS and CDR2 YFSETQ. The CDR3 is 15 amino acids. CDR3 protein: CASSLNQGGDTEAFF. CDR3 nucleotide sequence: TGCGCCAGCAGCCTGAATCAGGGCGGCGACACTGAAGCTTTCTTT.

The chain uses TRBV7-3 and TRBJ2-1; TRBD2 is a possible D gene (5 bases). Germline values: CDR1 SGHTA, CDR2 FQGTGA. Trimming took 1 base from V and 0 from J, leaving 7 bases between them. CDR3 size: 15 residues. CDR3: CASSLNRDSYNEQFF. CDR3 nucleotide sequence: TGTGCCAGCAGCTTAAATCGGGACTCCTACAATGAGCAGTTCTTC.

This chain links TRBV6-1 with TRBJ1-5; D not certain. The V and J ends lost 4 bases and 6 bases respectively, with 10 bases between them. The germline V gene encodes CDR1 MNHNS and CDR2 SASEGT. The length of the CDR3 is 13 residues. The CDR3 loop reads CASSVSESQPQHF. DNA of the CDR3: TGTGCCAGCAGTGTATCAGAAAGTCAGCCCCAGCATTTT.

V gene TRBV7-9 combines with J gene TRBJ2-7, with 7 bases that match TRBD1. After removal of 4 bases from V and 5 bases from J, the junction contained 11 bases not matched to a gene. Germline CDR1 and CDR2: SEHNR and FQNEAQ (reference sequence). The CDR3 has 15 amino acids. The DNA for the CDR3 is TGTGCCAGCAGCTCCAGGGAGACAGGGTCTGACGAGCAGTACTTC. Residues: CASSSRETGSDEQYF.

The genes are TRBV18 and TRBJ2-7, with D possibly being TRBD2 (6 bases). The CDR3 runs to 17 residues. Germline V gene sequence: CDR1 KGHSH, CDR2 LQKENI. V lost 0 bases to trimming and J lost 1 base, with 16 bases between them. The CDR3 region is CASSPPSAGAGSYEQYF. DNA for the CDR3: TGTGCCAGCTCACCACCATCGGCGGGTGCGGGATCCTACGAGCAGTACTTC.

The rearrangement uses TRBV23-1 and TRBJ2-7; 8 bases line up with TRBD1. TRBV23-1 is an ORF, and what it does is uncertain. This CDR3 comprises 16 residues. After removal of 6 bases from V and 2 bases from J, the junction contained 12 bases not matched to a gene. CDR3 nucleotides: TGCGCCAGCAGCCGGCAGGGGGCAGTTATAGCCTACGAGCAGTACTTC. Its protein product is CASSRQGAVIAYEQYF.

The sample holds a few counts of this clone. The chain combines TRBV11-2 with TRBJ2-1, with D possibly being TRBD2 (6 bases). V was pared by 1 base and J by 7 bases, with 11 bases between. CDR3 length equals 14 residues. Germline CDR1 SGHAT, CDR2 FQNNGV. CDR3 sequence: CASSLGTGDNEQFF. Here the CDR3 DNA reads TGTGCCAGCAGCTTAGGGACGGGGGATAATGAGCAGTTCTTC.

The rearrangement joins TRBV7-3 to TRBJ2-7, with 10 bases matching TRBD2. There are 16 residues in the CDR3. The germline CDR1 and CDR2 sequences are SGHTA and FQGTGA. Trimming at V came to 1 base and at J to 4 bases, leaving 7 bases not matched to a gene. In nucleotides, the CDR3 is TGTGCCAGCAGCTTAAGTGGGACTAGCGTTTGGTACGAGCAGTACTTC. It encodes CASSLSGTSVWYEQYF.

This chain connects TRBV9 to TRBJ2-3; possibly TRBD1 for D (7 bases). CDR1 is SGDLS, CDR2 YYNGEE, per germline. This CDR3 is 13 amino acids long. With 10 bases removed from V and 6 bases from J, the gap between germline ends came to 18 bases. The DNA of the CDR3 is TGTGCCGGTAGCAGGGGGAGCGGGGATACGCAGTATTTT. It yields the protein CAGSRGSGDTQYF.

The chain recombines TRBV9 with TRBJ2-7; perhaps TRBD2 as D (6 bases). This CDR3 comprises 15 residues. Trimming took off 1 base at V and 5 bases at J, with 16 bases between the two ends. CDR1 is SGDLS and CDR2 is YYNGEE in the germline V gene. The chain's CDR3 is CASSVRIPGADEQYF. CDR3 nucleotides: TGTGCCAGCAGCGTACGAATACCGGGAGCAGACGAGCAGTACTTC.

The genes are TRBV2 and TRBJ2-4, with D perhaps TRBD2 (7 bases). The germline CDR1 and CDR2 sequences are SNHLY and FYNNEI. The CDR3 extends over 17 amino acids. The germline V and J ends were trimmed by 6 bases and 0 bases, with 18 bases remaining between them. CDR3 residues: CASREPLGGGAKNIQYF. CDR3 in DNA: TGTGCCAGCAGGGAACCTTTGGGAGGGGGAGCCAAAAACATTCAGTACTTC.

In the case of this clone: Other nucleotide sequences from this sample produce the same CDR3. This chain connects TRBV5-4 to TRBJ1-2; TRBD1 matches 7 bases. V was pared by 4 bases and J by 4 bases, with 7 bases of the junction left unmatched. The V gene's germline CDR1 is SGHNT and CDR2 YYREEE (reference sequence). The CDR3 extends over 14 amino acids. The CDR3 region has the DNA TGTGCCAGCAGCCCCCGGGACAGCCCCTATGGCTACACCTTC. Its protein is CASSPRDSPYGYTF. The full variable domain, rest sourced from reference TRBV5-4 and TRBJ1-2, is ETGVTQSPTHLIKTRGQQVTLRCSSQSGHNTVSWYQQALGQGPQFIFQYYREEENGRGNFPPRFSGLQFPNYSSELNVNALELDDSALYLCASSPRDSPYGYTFGSGTRLTVV.

The CDR3 sequence: CASSLLQSEAFF. CDR3 in DNA: TGTGCCAGCTCACTCCTACAGAGTGAAGCTTTCTTT. The chain joins TRBV18 to TRBJ1-1; D is ambiguous. Germline CDR1 and CDR2: KGHSH and LQKENI. The CDR3 runs to 12 residues. Trimming took off 4 bases at V and 7 bases at J, with 10 bases between the two ends.

In regard to this clone: Compared with germline, one end of the junction differs, possibly owing to a read error. The chain combines TRBV30 with TRBJ2-7; TRBD2 might be the D (6 bases). CDR3 size: 12 residues. From germline, CDR1 is GTSNPN and CDR2 SVGIG (reference sequence). The CDR3 protein is CARSQPGEEQYF. CDR3 sequence (DNA): TGTGCCAGGAGCCAACCGGGGGAAGAGCAGTACTTC.

This chain links TRBV7-9 with TRBJ1-2, with D perhaps matching TRBD1 (6 bases). Germline V gene data show CDR1 as SEHNR and CDR2 as FQNEAQ (reference sequence). V lost 3 bases and J lost 8, with 16 bases in between. The CDR3 sequence is 14 residues long. CDR3 DNA sequence: TGTGCCAGCAGCTTGGAGACAGGTTCGGTCGGCTACACCTTC. Protein sequence: CASSLETGSVGYTF.

This chain links TRBV23-1 with TRBJ1-3; D may be TRBD1 (6 bases). TRBV23-1 is annotated as an ORF whose role is uncertain. The CDR3 is made up of 16 amino acids. Between the trimmed V and J ends, which lost 4 bases and 4 bases, there was a span of 17 bases. As DNA, the CDR3 is TGCGCCAGCAGTCTTTTCCCAGGGGATAAAGGAAACACCATATATTTT. It yields the protein CASSLFPGDKGNTIYF.

This rearrangement joins TRBV18 to TRBJ1-2; 7 nucleotides agree with TRBD1. This CDR3 contains 13 residues. Per germline, CDR1 KGHSH and CDR2 LQKENI. Losses at the gene ends were 2 bases for V and 6 bases for J; bases not matched to a gene: 3. CDR3: CASSPDREDGYTF. The CDR3 nucleotides are TGTGCCAGCTCACCAGACAGGGAAGATGGCTACACCTTC.